Presented here are 30 T cell receptor beta chains from one specimen sequenced in a study of blood T cell repertoires in COVID-19. Profiled with immunoSEQ multiplex PCR; TCRdb holds only in-frame clones, not every one. The sample has approximately 300,000 clones; nearly 90% are singletons. The source material was PBMCs or T cells enriched from blood (not recorded which). The receptors stem from a woman under 30 with acute COVID-19.

The CDR3 DNA reads as TGCGCCAGCAGCTTGGGTTATTTGGAGAGGGGGAGCGATGAGCAGTTCTTC. It translates to CASSLGYLERGSDEQFF. The genes are TRBV5-1 and TRBJ2-1, with a tentative D call TRBD1 (6 bases). Trimming shortened V by 0 bases and J by 8 bases, and 21 bases separated the two germline ends. Germline lookup yields CDR1 SGHRS and CDR2 YFSETQ. The CDR3 covers 17 residues.

The V gene is TRBV2, the J gene TRBJ2-7; 10 bases are a match to TRBD2. Germline V gene sequence: CDR1 SNHLY, CDR2 FYNNEI. V shed 6 bases, J shed 0 bases, and the junction held 8 bases outside the gene matches. CDR3 length: 16 amino acids. The CDR3 coding sequence is TGTGCCAGCAGCGACCCGGGGACTAGCGCCTCCTACGAGCAGTACTTC. Amino acids: CASSDPGTSASYEQYF.

The CDR3 DNA sequence: TGTGCCAGCTCACAGACAGGGGCCCTTAATAACAATGAGCAGTTCTTC. It encodes CASSQTGALNNNEQFF. This chain connects TRBV18 to TRBJ2-1, with 8 positions matching TRBD1. The CDR3 is made up of 16 amino acids. Trimming removed 4 bases from V and 5 bases from J; junction bases left unmatched: 10. Germline V gives CDR1 KGHSH, CDR2 LQKENI.

In DNA form, the CDR3 reads TGCGCCAGCAGCTTGGCCGGGGGAGAGAATTCACCCCTCCACTTT. Its translation is CASSLAGGENSPLHF. This chain uses TRBV5-1 with TRBJ1-6; possibly TRBD1 for D (5 bases). V dropped 0 bases and J dropped 7 bases, with 11 bases sitting between them. The CDR3 is made up of 15 amino acids. CDR1 is SGHRS, CDR2 YFSETQ, per germline.

The chain links TRBV6-1 to TRBJ1-2; TRBD1 aligns across 7 bases. V shed 5 bases, J shed 4 bases, and the junction held 16 bases outside the gene matches. CDR3 length: 17 amino acids. Germline values: CDR1 MNHNS, CDR2 SASEGT. CDR3 loop: CASSKEFGGQPPYGYTF. The CDR3, as DNA: TGTGCCAGCAGTAAAGAGTTCGGGGGACAGCCTCCCTATGGCTACACCTTC.

The chain joins TRBV19 to TRBJ2-2; D might be TRBD2 (7 bases). CDR1 is LNHDA, CDR2 SQIVND, per germline (reference sequence). Trimming took 5 bases from V and 3 from J, leaving 10 bases between them. This CDR3 region has 14 residues. CDR3 coding DNA: TGTGCCAGTAGTGGAGGGGGGGACACCGGGGAGCTGTTTTTT. Protein product: CASSGGGDTGELFF.

This chain joins TRBV27 and TRBJ2-6; D is ambiguous. The V end was cut by 2 bases, the J end by 4 bases, with 9 bases between. The CDR3 length is 15 residues. The V gene's germline CDR1 is MNHEY and CDR2 SMNVEV (reference sequence). The CDR3, as DNA: TGTGCCAGCAGTTTACTAGTCTCCGGGGCCAACGTCCTGACTTTC. Translating gives CASSLLVSGANVLTF. The full variable domain, its missing parts supplied by reference TRBV27 and TRBJ2-6, is EAQVTQNPRYLITVTGKKLTVTCSQNMNHEYMSWYRQDPGLGLRQIYYSMNVEVTDKGDVPEGYKVSRKEKRNFPLILESPSPNQTSLYFCASSLLVSGANVLTFGAGSRLTVL.

The J gene is TRBJ2-3, the V gene TRBV5-4; D uncertain. There are 12 residues in the CDR3. Germline assignment: CDR1 SGHNT and CDR2 YYREEE (reference sequence). The V gene lost 7 bases and the J gene lost 4 bases, with 10 bases spanning the gap. DNA of the CDR3: TGTGCCAGCTTCCTCCCCCCAGATACGCAGTATTTT. Its protein is CASFLPPDTQYF.

V gene TRBV27 combines with J gene TRBJ2-7, with 7 positions matching TRBD2. The trim removed 6 bases at V and 4 bases at J, leaving 9 bases unmatched. The CDR3 extends over 14 amino acids. Germline V gene data show CDR1 as MNHEY and CDR2 as SMNVEV (reference sequence). The CDR3 nucleotides are TGTGCCAGCAGAGCTAGCGGTGGGTTTTACGAGCAGTACTTC. Encoded protein: CASRASGGFYEQYF.

The chain links TRBV5-1 to TRBJ2-7, with D unresolved. CDR3 length: 15 amino acids. The V and J ends lost 2 bases and 2 bases respectively, with 14 bases between them. CDR1 and CDR2 from the germline V gene are SGHRS and YFSETQ. CDR3 DNA sequence: TGCGCCAGCAGCTTTGGGCCTGATGCTACCTACGAGCAGTACTTC. Translated, it gives CASSFGPDATYEQYF.

This chain joins TRBV28 and TRBJ2-3; D might be TRBD1 (6 bases). V was shortened by 4 bases and J by 2 bases, with 16 bases between the two germline ends. The CDR3 runs to 16 residues. The germline V gene encodes CDR1 MDHEN and CDR2 SYDVKM. The CDR3 region has the DNA TGTGCCAGCAGTTCCTCGGACAGCTTCAACACAGATACGCAGTATTTT. It codes for CASSSSDSFNTDTQYF.

The CDR3 loop is CASSVALVTRSGSSYNEQFF. The CDR3, as DNA: TGTGCCAGCAGCGTAGCTCTAGTGACGAGGAGTGGTAGCTCCTACAATGAGCAGTTCTTC. This sequence joins TRBV9 and TRBJ2-1; D is ambiguous. V lost 0 bases and J lost 0, with 22 bases in between. CDR1 is SGDLS and CDR2 is YYNGEE in the germline V gene. This CDR3 has 20 amino acids.

The chain recombines TRBV18 with TRBJ2-2; 9 bases map to TRBD1. V trimming: 6 bases; J trimming: 6 bases; junction bases outside the gene matches: 5. CDR3 size: 14 residues. The germline V gene has CDR1 KGHSH and CDR2 LQKENI. CDR3 loop: CASSPDRGSGELFF. The CDR3 nucleotides read TGTGCCAGCTCGCCGGACAGGGGATCCGGGGAGCTGTTTTTT.

The chain has TRBV5-1 and TRBJ2-7; tentative D call: TRBD1 (6 bases). The ends were cut back, 1 base at V and 1 base at J, with 12 bases in the middle. Germline CDR1 is SGHRS and CDR2 is YFSETQ. The CDR3 covers 15 residues. CDR3 bases: TGCGCCAGCAGCTTGCAAGGACAGCAATCCTACGAGCAGTACTTC. This codes for CASSLQGQQSYEQYF.

V is TRBV7-2 and J is TRBJ2-7; 14 bases are a match to TRBD2. The V segment lost 5 bases and the J segment 3 bases; nucleotides outside the gene matches: 3. This CDR3 is 15 amino acids long. Germline V gene sequence: CDR1 SGHTA, CDR2 FQGNSA. The CDR3 DNA sequence: TGTGCCAGCAGCCTGGGACTAGCGGGAGACTACGAGCAGTACTTC. The encoded protein is CASSLGLAGDYEQYF.

The chain couples TRBV19 to TRBJ1-4; 8 bases fit TRBD1. Germline V gene lookup returns CDR1 LNHDA and CDR2 SQIVND (reference sequence). There are 16 residues in the CDR3. J lost 5 bases, V lost 5 bases, and 10 bases had no gene match. The CDR3 region is CASSVPGGMTNEKLFF. CDR3 DNA sequence: TGTGCCAGTAGTGTCCCAGGGGGCATGACGAATGAAAAACTGTTTTTT.

This chain connects TRBV15 to TRBJ1-4, with 9 bases matching TRBD1. J lost 0 bases, V lost 5 bases, and 10 bases had no gene match. The CDR3 consists of 18 residues. CDR1 is LNHNV and CDR2 is YYDKDF in the germline V gene (reference sequence). The CDR3 DNA follows: TGTGCCACCAGCGGGGGACAGGGAATTCCCTCAACTAATGAAAAACTGTTTTTT. Its protein product is CATSGGQGIPSTNEKLFF.

V usage is TRBV7-9 and J usage is TRBJ1-3; D remains ambiguous. With 5 bases removed from V and 2 bases from J, the gap between germline ends came to 10 bases. The length of the CDR3 is 14 residues. Looked up from germline, CDR1 is SEHNR and CDR2 is FQNEAQ (reference sequence). CDR3 sequence: CASSDPGTGNTIYF. Written as DNA, the CDR3 is TGTGCCAGCAGCGATCCGGGGACTGGAAACACCATATATTTT.

The V gene is TRBV7-3, the J gene TRBJ2-1, with 8 bases matching TRBD1. With V trimmed by 1 base and J by 7 bases, 15 bases remained unmatched. CDR1 and CDR2 (germline): SGHTA, FQGTGA. This CDR3 is built from 18 residues. The CDR3 DNA is TGTGCCAGCAGCTTAAAATCGCCGGGACAGGACGCTAGGAATGAGCAGTTCTTC. It codes for CASSLKSPGQDARNEQFF.

The V call is TRBV28, the J call TRBJ1-5; D gene ambiguous. V shed 4 bases and J shed 10 bases, with 23 bases lying between them. CDR3 length: 16 residues. Germline loops: CDR1 MDHEN, CDR2 SYDVKM. DNA for the CDR3: TGTGCCAGCAGTTCCCCCGCTGAGGAGGCCACGGGCCCCCAGCATTTT. It yields the protein CASSSPAEEATGPQHF.

This clone was observed a single time. The chain employs TRBV5-6 and TRBJ2-5; TRBD1 agrees at 10 bases. Per the germline V gene, CDR1 is SGHDT and CDR2 is YYEEEE. The junction had 0 bases not matched to a gene; V was cut back by 0 bases and J by 4 bases. The CDR3 has 14 amino acids. The CDR3 DNA is TGTGCCAGCAGCTTGGGGACAGGGGGAGAGACCCAGTACTTC. Translation: CASSLGTGGETQYF.

J is TRBJ2-2 and V is TRBV28, with D tentatively TRBD2 (5 bases). V dropped 10 bases and J dropped 4 bases, with 16 bases sitting between them. The germline gives CDR1 MDHEN, CDR2 SYDVKM. The CDR3 is 14 amino acids. CDR3 sequence (DNA): TGTGCCACCCTTGTGGCGGGCCCCACCGGGGAGCTGTTTTTT. It is translated as CATLVAGPTGELFF.

The chain links TRBV7-8 to TRBJ1-2; D might be TRBD1 (6 bases). The germline CDR1 and CDR2 sequences are SGHVS and FQNEAQ. The CDR3 runs to 14 residues. Trimming cost V 2 bases and J 7 bases, with 14 bases left between them. In nucleotides, the CDR3 is TGTGCCAGCAGCTTATCCCATCTGGGGGCTGGCTACACCTTC. This gives the protein CASSLSHLGAGYTF.

The chain links TRBV7-9 to TRBJ2-1; TRBD1 matches 10 bases. Per the germline V gene, CDR1 is SEHNR and CDR2 is FQNEAQ (reference sequence). The CDR3 loop spans 16 amino acids. Trimming cost V 0 bases and J 6 bases; bases outside gene matches: 5. CDR3 protein: CASSLAGTGDSNEQFF. The CDR3 nucleotides read TGTGCCAGCAGCTTAGCCGGGACAGGGGATAGCAATGAGCAGTTCTTC.

In its sample, this clone was seen once. The rearrangement links TRBV19 to TRBJ1-2; 7 bases agree with TRBD1. The CDR3 is 15 amino acids. The V gene's germline CDR1 is LNHDA and CDR2 SQIVND (reference sequence). V gave up 3 bases and J gave up 7 bases; unmatched junction bases: 11. The CDR3 loop is CASSIPSTGNGGYTF. The CDR3 DNA follows: TGTGCCAGTAGTATCCCCTCGACAGGGAATGGTGGCTACACCTTC.

V usage is TRBV12-3 or TRBV12-4 and J usage is TRBJ2-7; 7 positions agree with TRBD2. The CDR3 runs 13 residues. V gave up 8 bases and J gave up 2 bases; unmatched junction bases: 6. The DNA for the CDR3 is TGTGCCAGCGGTGAGGGAGGGCCCTACGAGCAGTACTTC. The encoded protein is CASGEGGPYEQYF.

This chain links TRBV9 with TRBJ1-4; no definite D call. The CDR3 sequence is 16 residues long. From germline, CDR1 is SGDLS and CDR2 YYNGEE. Trimming removed 4 bases from V and 4 bases from J, with 17 bases in between. The CDR3 DNA is TGTGCCAGCAGCTCCCCCCGGGGTTTTTTTAATGAAAAACTGTTTTTT. It specifies CASSSPRGFFNEKLFF.

V and J are TRBV12-3 or TRBV12-4 and TRBJ2-2; D unresolved. The CDR3 has 11 residues. V was cut by 8 bases and J by 1 base, with 2 bases left in between. CDR3 sequence: CASRNTGELFF. Written as DNA, the CDR3 is TGTGCCAGCCGGAACACCGGGGAGCTGTTTTTT.

CDR3 region: CASRPTEPYGYTF. The CDR3 nucleotides read TGTGCCAGCAGGCCGACAGAACCCTATGGCTACACCTTC. The chain is built from TRBV28 and TRBJ1-2; D may be TRBD1 (5 bases). The germline gives CDR1 MDHEN, CDR2 SYDVKM. V shed 6 bases and J shed 4 bases, with 12 bases lying between them. The CDR3 sequence is 13 residues long.

A single count supports this clone. V is TRBV15 and J is TRBJ2-7, with D maybe TRBD2 (6 bases). The V gene lost 3 bases and the J gene lost 3 bases, with 15 bases spanning the gap. The germline gives CDR1 LNHNV, CDR2 YYDKDF (reference sequence). There are 15 residues in the CDR3. CDR3 sequence: CATSRGGSGVYEQYF. In DNA form, the CDR3 reads TGTGCCACCAGCAGGGGGGGTAGCGGAGTCTACGAGCAGTACTTC.